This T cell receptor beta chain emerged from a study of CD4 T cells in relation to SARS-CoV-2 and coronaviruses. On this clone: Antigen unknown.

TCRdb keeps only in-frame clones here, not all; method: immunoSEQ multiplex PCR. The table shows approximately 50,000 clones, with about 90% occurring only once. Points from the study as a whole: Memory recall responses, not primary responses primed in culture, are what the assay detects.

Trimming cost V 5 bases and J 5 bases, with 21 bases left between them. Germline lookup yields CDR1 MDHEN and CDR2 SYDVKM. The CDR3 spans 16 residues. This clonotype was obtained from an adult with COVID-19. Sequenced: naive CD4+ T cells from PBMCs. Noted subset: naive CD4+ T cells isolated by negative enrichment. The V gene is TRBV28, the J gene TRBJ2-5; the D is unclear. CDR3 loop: CASSDHSGNSWETQYF. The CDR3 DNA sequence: TGTGCCAGCAGTGACCATTCAGGCAATTCATGGGAGACCCAGTACTTC.